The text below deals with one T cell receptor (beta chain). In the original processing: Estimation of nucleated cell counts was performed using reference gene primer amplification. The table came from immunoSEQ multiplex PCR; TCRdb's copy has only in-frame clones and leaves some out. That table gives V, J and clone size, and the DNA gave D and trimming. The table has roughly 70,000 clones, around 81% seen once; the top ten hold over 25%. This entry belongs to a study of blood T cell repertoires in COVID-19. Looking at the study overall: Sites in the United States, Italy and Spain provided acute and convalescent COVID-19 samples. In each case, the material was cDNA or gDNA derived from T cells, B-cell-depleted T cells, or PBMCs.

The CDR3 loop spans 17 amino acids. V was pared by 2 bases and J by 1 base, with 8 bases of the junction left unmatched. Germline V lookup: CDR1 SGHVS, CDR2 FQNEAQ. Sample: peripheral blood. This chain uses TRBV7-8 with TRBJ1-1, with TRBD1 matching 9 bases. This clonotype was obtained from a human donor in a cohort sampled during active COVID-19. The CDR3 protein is CASSLPGQGRANTEAFF. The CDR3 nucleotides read TGTGCCAGCAGCTTACCGGGACAGGGAAGGGCGAACACTGAAGCTTTCTTT.